The count of the clone carrying this T cell receptor beta chain is one. No antigen is known for it. The junction differs from germline at one of its ends, possibly a read error. The repertoire was sequenced with immunoSEQ multiplex PCR; TCRdb's copy has only in-frame clones and lacks some. The sample holds some 2,400,000 clones; nearly 97% are singletons and the top ten take 0.1% to 0.15%. This sample was taken from a study of shared clonotypes between healthy human individuals. Study-wide points: Estimated clonotype richness was generally higher in naive than memory subsets.

The CDR3 spans 15 residues. Germline CDR1 SSHAT, CDR2 FNYEAQ (reference sequence). V and J are TRBV7-7 and TRBJ2-5; 12 nucleotides agree with TRBD1. The source material was naive CD4+ T cells sorted from blood. Noted subset: CD45RA+ positively selected. The sequence came from a man between 18 and 29 years old in good health. CDR3 residues: CASSRGDRGQETQYF. In nucleotides, the CDR3 is TGTGCTAGCAGCCGAGGGGACAGGGGGCAGGAGACCCAGTACTTC.